The rows below give T cell receptor beta chains drawn from one sample of a study of CD8 T cells in Susac syndrome. MiXCR was run by TCRdb on the immunoSEQ multiplex PCR reads, yielding one entry per CDR3 protein. The table includes roughly 120,000 distinct CDR3 sequences, roughly 94% detected once. The specimen sequenced was CD4+ T cells from PBMCs. The receptors shown here come from a human donor with multiple sclerosis. Each CDR3 is given with its conserved first and last residue. The D gene is left open where the match is weak. The size entry is marked missing in some rows and otherwise reads once, few, many or a size class.

TRBJ2-7	-	TRBD1	TRBV7-9	CASSPAGTGLGRSYEQYF	TGTGCCAGCAGCCCCGCCGGGACAGGGTTGGGCCGATCCTACGAGCAGTACTTC
TRBJ1-2	-	TRBD1	TRBV29-1	CSGTGTGGGSYGYTF	TGCAGCGGGACCGGGACAGGGGGCGGCAGCTATGGCTACACCTTC
TRBJ2-1	-	-	TRBV12-3/TRBV12-4	CASRYRSNEQFF	TGTGCCAGCAGATACCGCTCCAATGAGCAGTTCTTC
TRBJ1-2	-	-	TRBV29-1	CSVAREPREKRVF	TGCAGCGTTGCGAGAGAACCCCGGGAAAAAAGGGTCTTC
TRBJ1-5	-	-	TRBV18	CASSQLSNQPQHF	TGTGCCAGCAGCCAGCTTAGCAATCAGCCCCAGCATTTT
TRBJ2-2	-	-	TRBV9	CASSVVGGTGELFF	TGTGCCAGCAGCGTAGTCGGCGGTACCGGGGAGCTGTTTTTT
TRBJ2-4	-	-	TRBV18	CASSPAGGLKNIQYF	TGTGCCAGCTCACCTGCCGGGGGGCTTAAAAACATTCAGTACTTC
TRBJ2-2	once	-	TRBV20-1	CSAPTENTGELFF	TGCAGTGCGCCGACAGAAAACACCGGGGAGCTGTTTTTT
TRBJ2-5	-	TRBD2	TRBV6-5	CASNLALAGRETQYF	TGTGCCAGCAACCTAGCGCTAGCGGGGCGGGAGACCCAGTACTTC
TRBJ1-5	once	-	TRBV5-6	CASSPAPDSNQPQHF	TGTGCCAGCAGCCCGGCCCCTGATAGCAATCAGCCCCAGCATTTT
TRBJ1-1	-	-	TRBV27	CASRRQGRTEAFF	TGTGCCAGCAGACGCCAGGGGAGGACTGAAGCTTTCTTT
TRBJ2-7	-	-	TRBV23-1	CASTRHGGHHKDFEQYF	TGCGCCAGCACCAGGCACGGGGGGCACCACAAAGACTTCGAGCAGTACTTC
TRBJ2-3	-	TRBD2	TRBV7-8	CASSLEASGRDTQYF	TGTGCCAGCAGCTTAGAAGCTAGCGGGAGAGATACGCAGTATTTT
TRBJ1-2	few	-	TRBV3-1	CASSQAGYGYTF	TGTGCCAGCAGCCAAGCGGGTTATGGCTACACCTTC
TRBJ1-2	-	TRBD1	TRBV7-2	CASSLKGGGEDGYTF	TGTGCCAGCAGCTTAAAGGGAGGGGGCGAGGATGGCTACACCTTC
TRBJ2-3	-	-	TRBV12-5	CASGLGDYPGGTQYF	TGTGCTAGTGGTTTGGGGGACTACCCAGGGGGGACGCAGTATTTT
TRBJ1-2	once	-	TRBV5-6	CASSSKDGYGYTF	TGTGCCAGCAGCTCAAAGGACGGCTATGGCTACACCTTC
TRBJ1-1	-	TRBD1	TRBV29-1	CSVNRQGGTTEAFF	TGCAGCGTGAACCGACAGGGGGGAACAACTGAAGCTTTCTTT
TRBJ1-2	-	-	TRBV3-1	CASSPEADSYGYTF	TGTGCCAGCAGCCCTGAGGCCGATTCGTATGGCTACACCTTC
TRBJ2-1	once	TRBD2	TRBV6-2/TRBV6-3	CASSYSPSGGIYNEQFF	TGTGCCAGCAGTTACTCTCCCAGCGGGGGGATTTACAATGAGCAGTTCTTC